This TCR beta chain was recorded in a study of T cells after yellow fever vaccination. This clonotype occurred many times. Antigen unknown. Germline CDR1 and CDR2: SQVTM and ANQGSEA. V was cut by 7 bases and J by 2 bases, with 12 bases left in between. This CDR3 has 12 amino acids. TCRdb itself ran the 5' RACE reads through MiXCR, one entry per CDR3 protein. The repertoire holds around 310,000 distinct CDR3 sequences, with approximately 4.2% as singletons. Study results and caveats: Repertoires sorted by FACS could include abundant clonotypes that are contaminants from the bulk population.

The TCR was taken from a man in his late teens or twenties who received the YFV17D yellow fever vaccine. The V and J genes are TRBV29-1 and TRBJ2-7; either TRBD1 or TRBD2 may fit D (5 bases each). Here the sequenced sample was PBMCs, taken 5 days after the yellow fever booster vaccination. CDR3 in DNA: TGCAGCGGGGGGACCGACGCCTACGAGCAGTACTTC. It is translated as CSGGTDAYEQYF.